Detailed here is one T cell receptor (beta chain). Its antigen is not identified. TCRB transcripts that were expressed got sequenced, as all of the isolated RNA had been reverse transcribed. The assay was immunoSEQ multiplex PCR, and TCRdb's table has in-frame clones only and misses some. The data show about 360,000 clones, roughly 12% seen once. The single heparinised draw taken from each donor contained around 100 mL of blood on average. By way of CD45RO/CCR7/CD25/CD127/CD95/CD27, the CD4+ regulatory, stem cell-like memory, central memory and naive cells were sorted. This entry is derived from a study of beta chain features in type 1 diabetes. In germline, CDR1 is ENHRY, CDR2 SYGVKD. CDR3 length: 15 residues. V was clipped by 0 bases and J by 3 bases, with 11 bases between them. Study-level results: Cells expressing TCR highly could be over-represented by cDNA sequencing. Amplification by PCR could prefer shorter templates, with the same effect in patients and controls.

The TCR sequence derives from a man aged 18 to 35 in good health. The sample was naive CD4+ T cells from blood. This chain joins TRBV10-3 and TRBJ1-2; D not certain. Written as DNA, the CDR3 is TGTGCCATCAGTGAGTCCCTCCTAATGGACTATGGCTACACCTTC. It is translated as CAISESLLMDYGYTF.